These 22 T cell receptor beta chains share one sample of origin, sequenced in a study of beta chain features in type 1 diabetes. Whole-study findings and limits: Type 1 diabetes patients had moderately but significantly shorter TCRB CDR3s in all four CD4+ subsets.

The whole isolated RNA underwent reverse transcription, so sequencing captured expressed TCRB transcripts. Sequencing was performed with immunoSEQ multiplex PCR; in TCRdb, only in-frame clones are kept and a portion is missing. The table lists approximately 250,000 clones, about 23% of them singletons. For these receptors, no antigen is known. Sequenced sample: naive CD4+ T cells from blood. The receptors come from a woman in her twenties or thirties with type 1 diabetes.

This clone turned up a few times. The CDR3 region is CASSLSQGGTYEQYF. The CDR3 coding sequence is TGTGCCAGCAGCCTTAGTCAAGGCGGTACCTACGAGCAGTACTTC. V usage is TRBV7-2 and J usage is TRBJ2-7; D remains ambiguous. Deletions cut 5 bases from V and 2 bases from J, with 16 bases between. CDR1 is SGHTA, CDR2 FQGNSA, per germline. This CDR3 has 15 amino acids.

The chain uses TRBV9 and TRBJ2-1, with TRBD2 matching over 9 bases. This CDR3 spans 16 amino acids. Germline CDR1 reads SGDLS; CDR2 reads YYNGEE. J lost 4 bases, V lost 3 bases, and 8 bases had no gene match. The DNA for the CDR3 is TGTGCCAGCAGCGGAGATAGCGGGAGTGGTTACAATGAGCAGTTCTTC. Amino acid sequence: CASSGDSGSGYNEQFF.

This clone turned up a few times. The chain links TRBV4-2 to TRBJ1-5, with TRBD1 matching over 8 bases. Trimming at V came to 1 base and at J to 5 bases, leaving 1 base not matched to a gene. The CDR3 runs 14 residues. The germline CDR1 and CDR2 sequences are LGHNA and YNFKEQ. The CDR3 loop reads CASSQGQGHQPQHF. CDR3 DNA sequence: TGTGCCAGCAGCCAAGGACAGGGGCATCAGCCCCAGCATTTT.

This clone was counted between two and nine times. The rearrangement links TRBV6-1 to TRBJ2-7, with TRBD2 identical over 7 bases. Germline-derived CDR1 and CDR2 are MNHNS and SASEGT. This CDR3 has 14 amino acids. With V trimmed by 11 bases and J by 4 bases, 14 bases remained unmatched. The CDR3 region is CAGSLHGEGYEQYF. The CDR3, as DNA: TGTGCCGGCTCACTCCATGGGGAGGGTTACGAGCAGTACTTC.

V gene TRBV9 combines with J gene TRBJ2-2; D might be TRBD2 (6 bases). V was trimmed by 4 bases and J by 6 bases, leaving 16 bases between them. Per germline, CDR1 SGDLS and CDR2 YYNGEE. The CDR3 is 15 amino acids. The CDR3 spells CASSPGASVPGELFF. CDR3 coding DNA: TGTGCCAGCAGCCCTGGGGCTAGCGTCCCCGGGGAGCTGTTTTTT.

The rearrangement links TRBV11-1 to TRBJ2-7; maybe TRBD2 (6 bases). Germline V gene sequence: CDR1 SGHAT, CDR2 FQDESV (reference sequence). The CDR3 sequence is 15 residues long. V was clipped by 4 bases and J by 0 bases, with 13 bases between them. DNA of the CDR3: TGTGCCAGCAGCTCCGGGACCGGGAGCTCCTACGAGCAGTACTTC. It specifies CASSSGTGSSYEQYF.

The V and J genes are TRBV13 and TRBJ1-2; TRBD1 might be the D (5 bases). Trimming removed 1 base at V and 7 bases at J, with 10 bases between. There are 13 residues in the CDR3. Germline lookup yields CDR1 PRHDT and CDR2 FYEKMQ (reference sequence). CDR3 DNA: TGTGCCAGCAGCTTAGAAGGGGCCCTTGGCTACACCTTC. Its protein is CASSLEGALGYTF.

CDR3 DNA: TGCGCCAGCAGCCCCTTTGCGGGAGGAAGCGATGAGCAGTTCTTC. Translated: CASSPFAGGSDEQFF. V is TRBV5-1 and J is TRBJ2-1; 8 nucleotides line up with TRBD2. The CDR3 consists of 15 residues. V dropped 4 bases and J dropped 8; count of bases not matched to a gene: 11. Germline V CDR1 and CDR2: SGHRS, YFSETQ.

This clone was counted only a few times. The chain employs TRBV28 and TRBJ2-4; TRBD2 matches 10 bases. Trimming at V came to 6 bases and at J to 7 bases, leaving 3 bases not matched to a gene. CDR1 MDHEN and CDR2 SYDVKM come from the germline V gene. The CDR3 sequence is 13 residues long. CDR3 in DNA: TGTGCCAGCAGGGGGACTAGCGACAACATTCAGTACTTC. It yields the protein CASRGTSDNIQYF.

Only a few counts were recorded for this clone. CDR3 region: CAWSAGHSVYSGSSYNEQFF. For the CDR3, the DNA is TGTGCCTGGAGTGCCGGACATTCTGTCTATAGCGGGAGCTCCTACAATGAGCAGTTCTTC. This chain connects TRBV30 to TRBJ2-1; 9 nucleotides line up with TRBD2. Germline V gene sequence: CDR1 GTSNPN, CDR2 SVGIG (reference sequence). The CDR3 is made up of 20 amino acids. With V trimmed by 1 base and J by 0 bases, 16 bases remained unmatched.

Worth noting for this clone: Other DNA sequences of this sample code for an identical CDR3. The CDR3 protein is CSVGEGVGYGYTF. The CDR3 DNA reads TGCAGCGTTGGGGAAGGGGTCGGCTATGGCTACACCTTC. V usage is TRBV29-1 and J usage is TRBJ1-2, with D possibly TRBD1 on 5 matching bases. The V gene's germline CDR1 is SQVTM and CDR2 ANQGSEA. With 4 bases removed from V and 4 bases from J, the gap between germline ends came to 13 bases. The CDR3 has 13 residues. The variable domain in full, with the rest retrieved from reference TRBV29-1 and TRBJ1-2, is SAVISQKPSRDICQRGTSLTIQCQVDSQVTMMFWYRQQPGQSLTLIATANQGSEATYESGFVIDKFPISRPNLTFSTLTVSNMSPEDSSIYLCSVGEGVGYGYTFGSGTRLTVV.

This clone was found a few times. The gene calls are TRBV7-3 and TRBJ1-2, with 12 bases identical to TRBD1. CDR3 size: 14 residues. The germline V gene encodes CDR1 SGHTA and CDR2 FQGTGA. With 5 bases clipped from V and 7 bases from J, the junction kept 5 bases outside the gene matches. CDR3 protein: CASSAGQGAFGYTF. Here the CDR3 DNA reads TGTGCCAGCAGCGCGGGACAGGGGGCTTTTGGCTACACCTTC.

V gene TRBV7-9 combines with J gene TRBJ2-7; no reliable D call. CDR3 length: 12 amino acids. Germline V CDR1 and CDR2: SEHNR, FQNEAQ (reference sequence). Trimming took off 4 bases at V and 3 bases at J, with 7 bases between the two ends. The CDR3 bases are TGTGCCAGCAGCTCCGGGTTCTACGAGCAGTACTTC. Its protein is CASSSGFYEQYF.

The V gene is TRBV7-9, the J gene TRBJ2-7, with TRBD1 matching over 8 bases. In germline, CDR1 is SEHNR, CDR2 FQNEAQ (reference sequence). The CDR3 consists of 14 residues. The trim removed 5 bases at V and 3 bases at J, leaving 6 bases unmatched. CDR3 nucleotide sequence: TGTGCCAGCAGCCAACAGGGGGGTCACTACGAGCAGTACTTC. It yields the protein CASSQQGGHYEQYF.

The gene calls are TRBV15 and TRBJ2-2, with TRBD2 matching 10 bases. The V and J ends lost 3 bases and 6 bases, in that order; junction bases with no gene match: 1. CDR3 size: 14 residues. CDR1 is LNHNV and CDR2 is YYDKDF in the germline V gene (reference sequence). The DNA for the CDR3 is TGTGCCACCAGCAGGAGCGGGAGGGCCGGGGAGCTGTTTTTT. Its protein product is CATSRSGRAGELFF.

V usage is TRBV4-1 and J usage is TRBJ1-2; 8 bases are shared with TRBD1. This CDR3 spans 16 amino acids. V shed 0 bases, J shed 4 bases, and the junction held 7 bases outside the gene matches. CDR1 and CDR2 (germline): MGHRA, YSYEKL. CDR3 in DNA: TGCGCCAGCAGCCAAGATGAAGCAGGGGGCACCTATGGCTACACCTTC. This encodes CASSQDEAGGTYGYTF.

This clone has just a few counts. The chain couples TRBV30 to TRBJ1-5; 7 bases line up with TRBD1. Germline V gives CDR1 GTSNPN, CDR2 SVGIG (reference sequence). This CDR3 is built from 13 residues. V was clipped by 7 bases and J by 1 base; unmatched bases: 4. CDR3 loop: CASSDRSNQPQHF. The CDR3 coding sequence is TGTGCCTCCTCGGACAGGAGCAATCAGCCCCAGCATTTT.

In this sample, this clone turned up once. The CDR3 DNA is TGTGCCAGCAGTTCCCCCCGCGGGCAGTCGGGCGAGCAGTACTTC. Residues: CASSSPRGQSGEQYF. The gene calls are TRBV28 and TRBJ2-7; D possibly corresponds to TRBD2 (5 bases). This CDR3 spans 15 amino acids. Looked up from germline, CDR1 is MDHEN and CDR2 is SYDVKM. V was shortened by 4 bases and J by 6 bases, with 19 bases between the two germline ends.

V usage is TRBV2 and J usage is TRBJ1-2; D might be TRBD1 (5 bases). CDR1 and CDR2 (germline): SNHLY, FYNNEI. Trimming cost V 10 bases and J 4 bases, with 16 bases left between them. The CDR3 is 13 amino acids. DNA for the CDR3: TGTGCCACTAGAGGAGGGGAGGTCTATGGCTACACCTTC. Encoded protein: CATRGGEVYGYTF.

The V call is TRBV7-2, the J call TRBJ1-5; D gene ambiguous. CDR1 and CDR2 (germline): SGHTA, FQGNSA. The germline V and J ends were trimmed by 5 bases and 3 bases, with 8 bases remaining between them. This CDR3 contains 13 residues. The CDR3, as DNA: TGTGCCAGCAGCCCCGGGTCCAATCAGCCCCAGCATTTT. It codes for CASSPGSNQPQHF.

The V gene is TRBV7-3, the J gene TRBJ1-1; a weak D match, TRBD1 (6 bases). CDR3 length equals 14 residues. Germline CDR1 is SGHTA and CDR2 is FQGTGA. The ends were cut back, 1 base at V and 1 base at J, with 7 bases in the middle. CDR3 residues: CASSLRDTNTEAFF. CDR3 sequence (DNA): TGTGCCAGCAGCTTAAGGGACACGAACACTGAAGCTTTCTTT. Based on the CDR3 plus reference TRBV7-3 and TRBJ1-1, the full variable domain is GAGVSQTPSNKVTEKGKYVELRCDPISGHTALYWYRQSLGQGPEFLIYFQGTGAADDSGLPNDRFFAVRPEGSVSTLKIQRTERGDSAVYLCASSLRDTNTEAFFGQGTRLTVV.

The chain couples TRBV10-2 to TRBJ2-7, with a possible D match to TRBD2 (5 bases). This CDR3 is 14 amino acids long. Germline CDR1 and CDR2: WSHSY and SAAADI. V was trimmed by 7 bases and J by 4 bases, leaving 17 bases between them. The CDR3 is CASMGNGGGYEQYF. The CDR3 DNA sequence: TGCGCCAGCATGGGAAACGGAGGAGGATACGAGCAGTACTTC.